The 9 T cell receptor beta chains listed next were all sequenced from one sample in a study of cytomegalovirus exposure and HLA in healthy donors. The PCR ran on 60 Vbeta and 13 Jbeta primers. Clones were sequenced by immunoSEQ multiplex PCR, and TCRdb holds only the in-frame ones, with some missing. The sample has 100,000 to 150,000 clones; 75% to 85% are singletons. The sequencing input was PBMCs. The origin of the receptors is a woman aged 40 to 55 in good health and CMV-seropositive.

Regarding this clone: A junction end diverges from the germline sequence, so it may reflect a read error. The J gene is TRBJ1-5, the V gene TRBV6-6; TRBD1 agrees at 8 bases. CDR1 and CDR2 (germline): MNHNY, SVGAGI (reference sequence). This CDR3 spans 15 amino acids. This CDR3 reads CTSSYSGTGGEPQHF. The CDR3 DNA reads TGTACCAGCAGTTATTCAGGGACAGGTGGTGAGCCCCAGCATTTT.

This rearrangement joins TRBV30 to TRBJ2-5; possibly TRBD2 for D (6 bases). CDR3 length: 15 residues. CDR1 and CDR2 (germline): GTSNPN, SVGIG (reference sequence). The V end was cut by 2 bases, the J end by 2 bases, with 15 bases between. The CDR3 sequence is CAWSSTGTPQETQYF. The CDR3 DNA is TGTGCCTGGAGTTCTACCGGGACTCCACAAGAGACCCAGTACTTC.

CDR3: CASSFRGPVSYNEQFF. For the CDR3, the DNA is TGTGCCAGCAGCTTCCGCGGGCCCGTCTCCTACAATGAGCAGTTCTTC. The rearrangement joins TRBV7-9 to TRBJ2-1, with a tentative D call TRBD2 (5 bases). The CDR3 loop spans 16 amino acids. Trimming took 3 bases from V and 0 from J, leaving 12 bases between them. The germline gives CDR1 SEHNR, CDR2 FQNEAQ (reference sequence).

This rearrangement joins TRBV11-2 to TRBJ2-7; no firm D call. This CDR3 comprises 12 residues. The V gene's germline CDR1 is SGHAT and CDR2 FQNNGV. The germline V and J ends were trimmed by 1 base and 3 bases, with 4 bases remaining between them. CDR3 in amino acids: CASSLANYEQYF. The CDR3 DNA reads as TGTGCCAGCAGCTTAGCAAACTACGAGCAGTACTTC.

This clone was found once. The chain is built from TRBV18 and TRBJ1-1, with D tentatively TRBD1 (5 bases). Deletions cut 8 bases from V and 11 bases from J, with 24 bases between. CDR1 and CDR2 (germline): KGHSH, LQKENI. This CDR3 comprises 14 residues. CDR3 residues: CASGRGGDSYLAFF. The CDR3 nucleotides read TGTGCCAGCGGGCGTGGCGGCGACAGCTATCTGGCTTTCTTT. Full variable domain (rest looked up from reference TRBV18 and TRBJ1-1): NAGVMQNPRHLVRRRGQEARLRCSPMKGHSHVYWYRQLPEEGLKFMVYLQKENIIDESGMPKERFSAEFPKEGPSILRIQQVVRGDSAAYFCASGRGGDSYLAFFGQGTRLTVV.

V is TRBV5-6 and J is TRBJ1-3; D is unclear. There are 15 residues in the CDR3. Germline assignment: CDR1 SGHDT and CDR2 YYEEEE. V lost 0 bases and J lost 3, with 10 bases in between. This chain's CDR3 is CASSLVESGGNTIYF. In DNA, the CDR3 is TGTGCCAGCAGCTTGGTCGAATCGGGTGGAAACACCATATATTTT.

CDR3 loop: CASSPLGMDREWETQYF. CDR3 sequence (DNA): TGTGCCAGCAGCCCCCTTGGGATGGACAGGGAGTGGGAGACCCAGTACTTC. The chain has TRBV11-1 and TRBJ2-5; 8 bases line up with TRBD1. Germline assignment: CDR1 SGHAT and CDR2 FQDESV (reference sequence). The CDR3 covers 17 residues. Losses at the gene ends were 5 bases for V and 5 bases for J; bases not matched to a gene: 16.

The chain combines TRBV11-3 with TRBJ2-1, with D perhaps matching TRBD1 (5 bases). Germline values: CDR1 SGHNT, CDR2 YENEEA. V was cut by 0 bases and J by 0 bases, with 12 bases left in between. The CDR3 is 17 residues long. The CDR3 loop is CASSLDGTGSSYNEQFF. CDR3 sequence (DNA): TGTGCCAGCAGCTTAGATGGAACAGGCAGCTCCTACAATGAGCAGTTCTTC. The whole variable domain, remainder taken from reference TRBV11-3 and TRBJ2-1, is EAGVVQSPRYKIIEKKQPVAFWCNPISGHNTLYWYLQNLGQGPELLIRYENEEAVDDSQLPKDRFSAERLKGVDSTLKIQPAELGDSAVYLCASSLDGTGSSYNEQFFGPGTRLTVL.

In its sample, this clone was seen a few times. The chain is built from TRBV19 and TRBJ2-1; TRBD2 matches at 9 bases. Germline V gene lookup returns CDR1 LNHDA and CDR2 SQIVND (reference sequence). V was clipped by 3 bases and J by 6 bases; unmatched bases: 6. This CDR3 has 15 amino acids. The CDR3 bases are TGTGCCAGTAGTATCGTAGCGGGAGCCTTCAATGAGCAGTTCTTC. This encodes CASSIVAGAFNEQFF.